This T cell receptor beta chain was captured by sequencing in a study of T cells in Graves' hyperthyroidism and ophthalmopathy. Whole-study context: Peripheral blood was secured at the point of initial diagnosis, before any treatment. Whole-study results and caveats: The model predicted ophthalmopathy a median around six months before onset. Most clonotypes that expanded in the thyroid above 0.001 also showed up in blood.

Patients aged 18 to 65 with hyperthyroidism were newly diagnosed, with duration under 2 months. Looked up from germline, CDR1 is SNHLY and CDR2 is FYNNEI. The CDR3 length is 12 residues. Trimming at V came to 6 bases and at J to 10 bases, leaving 7 bases not matched to a gene. RNA transcripts yielded amplified TCR beta CDR3 regions. The study used the HTBI primer set for a first-round RT-PCR of the TCR CDR3. A single record per CDR3 protein comes from TCRdb applying MiXCR to the multiplex PCR reads. The table includes some 250,000 distinct CDR3 sequences, about 16% detected once. Of note for this clonotype: Its antigen is currently unknown.

The chain is built from TRBV2 and TRBJ1-2; 8 bases fit TRBD1. The source is a woman aged 45-59 years with Graves' hyperthyroidism that later progressed to Graves' ophthalmopathy. The sequenced material came from blood. CDR3 residues: CASRLAGGSYTF. The CDR3 DNA reads as TGTGCCAGCAGACTAGCAGGGGGCTCCTACACCTTC. Full variable domain (missing parts from reference TRBV2 and TRBJ1-2): EPEVTQTPSHQVTQMGQEVILRCVPISNHLYFYWYRQILGQKVEFLVSFYNNEISEKSEIFDDQFSVERPDGSNFTLKIRSTKLEDSAMYFCASRLAGGSYTFGSGTRLTVV.